Presented here are 3 T cell receptor beta chains from one specimen sequenced in a study of CD8+ T cells in alopecia areata. The treatment is: oral pan-JAK inhibitor, 5-10 mg twice daily. Reverse transcription of extracted RNA yielded cDNA, which provided the sequencing template. The protocol was immunoSEQ multiplex PCR, while the TCRdb copy is restricted to in-frame clones and leaves out a portion. This repertoire shows 85,000 to 110,000 clones, 85% to 90% found once; its top ten account for approximately 12%. This specimen was CD8+ T cells sorted from blood, taken around week 30, from a patient treated with tofacitinib. These receptors came from a human donor with alopecia areata.

This chain uses TRBV29-1 with TRBJ1-2, with D tentatively TRBD1 (5 bases). The V end lost 3 bases, the J end lost 4 bases, and 18 bases lay between the germline ends. Germline V CDR1 and CDR2: SQVTM, ANQGSEA. There are 15 residues in the CDR3. The CDR3 DNA reads TGCAGCGTTGACCTAAACACCGGACAACCCTATGGCTACACCTTC. It is translated as CSVDLNTGQPYGYTF. The whole variable domain, remainder taken from reference TRBV29-1 and TRBJ1-2, is SAVISQKPSRDICQRGTSLTIQCQVDSQVTMMFWYRQQPGQSLTLIATANQGSEATYESGFVIDKFPISRPNLTFSTLTVSNMSPEDSSIYLCSVDLNTGQPYGYTFGSGTRLTVV.

This clone was observed a few times. The chain has TRBV4-1 and TRBJ2-3; D gene ambiguous. The V end lost 1 base, the J end lost 4 bases, and 18 bases lay between the germline ends. The CDR3 loop spans 17 amino acids. Per germline, CDR1 MGHRA and CDR2 YSYEKL. The CDR3 nucleotides are TGCGCCAGCAGCCAAGGTTTTGGTAGCCAAGGAGCAGATACGCAGTATTTT. Protein sequence: CASSQGFGSQGADTQYF.

The rearrangement links TRBV5-4 to TRBJ2-2, with a possible D match to TRBD1 (6 bases). The CDR3 consists of 14 residues. Germline V gene data show CDR1 as SGHNT and CDR2 as YYREEE (reference sequence). Between the trimmed V and J ends, which lost 5 bases and 2 bases, there was a span of 10 bases. CDR3 DNA: TGTGCCAGCAGACACGGGACAAACACCGGGGAGCTGTTTTTT. It codes for CASRHGTNTGELFF.